This is a list of T cell receptor beta chains from one sample in a study of blood T cell repertoires in COVID-19. Assay: immunoSEQ multiplex PCR; the TCRdb copy retains only in-frame clones and omits some. The data show about 160,000 clones, roughly 79% seen once. Sequenced: peripheral blood. Source of these receptors: a woman older than 75 with acute or convalescent COVID-19. Each CDR3 is given with its conserved first and last residue. The order of the fields is V gene, clone size, J gene, D gene, CDR3 protein, CDR3 DNA. The D gene is left open where the match is weak. Only part of the rows carry a size: once, few, many, or a class if the clone is expanded.

>TRBV30|once|TRBJ1-2|NA
CAWREGPSYGYTF
TGTGCCTGGAGGGAGGGGCCCTCCTATGGCTACACCTTC
>TRBV9|NA|TRBJ1-1|NA
CASSVGGAQNTEAFF
TGTGCCAGCAGCGTCGGGGGGGCTCAGAACACTGAAGCTTTCTTT
>TRBV7-9|many|TRBJ2-2|NA
CASSLVRGGELFF
TGTGCCAGCAGCTTAGTCCGAGGCGGGGAGCTGTTTTTT
>TRBV6-6|NA|TRBJ2-7|TRBD2
CASKGGPFSYEQYF
TGTGCCAGCAAGGGAGGGCCCTTCTCCTACGAGCAGTACTTC
>TRBV30|NA|TRBJ1-1|NA
CAWSVQTGGNTEAFF
TGTGCCTGGAGTGTACAGACCGGGGGGAACACTGAAGCTTTCTTT
>TRBV11-2|NA|TRBJ2-7|TRBD2
CASSEGLAGPYEQYF
TGTGCCAGCAGCGAGGGACTAGCGGGTCCCTACGAGCAGTACTTC
>TRBV4-1|once|TRBJ1-1|TRBD1
CASSQMTGSRAFF
TGCGCCAGCAGCCAGATGACAGGGAGTAGAGCTTTCTTT
>TRBV9|NA|TRBJ2-1|TRBD1
CASSVLGVGTDVNKNEQFF
TGTGCCAGCAGCGTATTAGGTGTAGGGACAGACGTAAACAAAAATGAGCAGTTCTTC
>TRBV7-8|NA|TRBJ1-3|NA
CASSYGGPFGNTIYF
TGTGCCAGCAGCTACGGCGGGCCGTTCGGAAACACCATATATTTT
>TRBV7-8|NA|TRBJ2-2|TRBD2
CASSLRETSAGELFF
TGTGCCAGCAGCTTGAGGGAGACTAGCGCCGGGGAGCTGTTTTTT
>TRBV6-5|NA|TRBJ1-5|NA
CASSPLGQPQHF
TGTGCCAGCAGTCCACTCGGGCAGCCCCAGCATTTT
>TRBV7-2|NA|TRBJ1-2|NA
CASSPGDYLYGYTF
TGTGCCAGCAGCCCCGGAGATTACCTCTATGGCTACACCTTC
>TRBV5-4|NA|TRBJ1-5|TRBD1
CASSAPGQVQHF
TGTGCCAGCAGCGCGCCGGGACAGGTCCAGCATTTT
>TRBV2|NA|TRBJ2-3|TRBD2
CASSEERDTDTQYF
TGTGCCAGCAGTGAGGAGCGGGACACAGATACGCAGTATTTT
>TRBV6-2/TRBV6-3|few|TRBJ1-6|NA
CASSYSLRGRGNSPLHF
TGTGCCAGCAGTTACTCGCTTAGGGGCCGGGGGAATTCACCCCTCCACTTT
>TRBV6-5|NA|TRBJ2-2|NA
CASNPLGGGGELFF
TGTGCCAGCAACCCTCTGGGGGGAGGCGGGGAGCTGTTTTTT
>TRBV6-5|NA|TRBJ1-4|TRBD1
CASGGQGAVEKLFF
TGTGCCAGCGGAGGACAGGGTGCCGTTGAAAAACTGTTTTTT
>TRBV5-4|NA|TRBJ2-1|TRBD1
CASSEGQGVSSYNEQFF
TGTGCCAGCAGCGAGGGACAGGGCGTGAGCTCCTACAATGAGCAGTTCTTC
>TRBV5-4|NA|TRBJ1-5|TRBD1
CASSIRTGDSNQPQHF
TGTGCCAGCAGCATTAGGACAGGGGATAGCAATCAGCCCCAGCATTTT
>TRBV5-4|once|TRBJ1-2|NA
CASSSWGWGRGYTF
TGTGCCAGCAGCTCGTGGGGATGGGGCAGGGGCTACACCTTC
>TRBV4-1|once|TRBJ2-7|TRBD2
CASSQGVRLARRF
TGCGCCAGCAGCCAAGGGGTTAGACTAGCAAGACGTTTC
>TRBV12-5|NA|TRBJ1-4|NA
CASGLEIQGWGATNEKLFF
TGTGCTAGTGGTTTGGAGATACAGGGATGGGGCGCAACTAATGAAAAACTGTTTTTT
>TRBV19|NA|TRBJ2-4|NA
CASTPQGRNIQYF
TGTGCCAGTACCCCACAGGGGAGGAACATTCAGTACTTC
>TRBV5-1|NA|TRBJ2-1|TRBD1
CASSPGPGQGGYNEQFF
TGCGCCAGCAGCCCTGGCCCGGGACAGGGAGGCTACAATGAGCAGTTCTTC
>TRBV4-1|few|TRBJ1-2|NA
CASSQDYYYGYTF
TGCGCCAGCAGCCAAGATTACTACTATGGCTACACCTTC
>TRBV29-1|NA|TRBJ2-2|TRBD1
CSGDRGLGTGELFF
TGCAGTGGCGATAGGGGGCTGGGCACCGGGGAGCTGTTTTTT
>TRBV19|NA|TRBJ1-6|TRBD1
CACRQGGGNSPLHF
TGTGCCTGCCGACAAGGGGGCGGGAATTCACCCCTCCACTTT
>TRBV10-3|NA|TRBJ1-5|NA
CAINSGVNQPQHF
TGTGCCATCAATTCAGGGGTGAATCAGCCCCAGCATTTT
>TRBV7-9|NA|TRBJ1-1|TRBD1
CASSLKGPGGTPGETEAFF
TGTGCCAGCAGCTTAAAGGGACCAGGGGGCACTCCGGGGGAGACTGAAGCTTTCTTT
>TRBV3-1/TRBV3-2|NA|TRBJ2-1|TRBD1
CASSQSLGQGGGEQFF
TGTGCCAGCAGCCAGTCGCTGGGACAGGGGGGAGGGGAGCAGTTCTTC
>TRBV9|NA|TRBJ2-3|NA
CASSVFEGGGDTQYF
TGTGCCAGCAGCGTATTCGAGGGAGGGGGAGATACGCAGTATTTT
>TRBV9|NA|TRBJ2-1|NA
CASSPTEWPNNEQFF
TGTGCCAGCAGCCCAACGGAGTGGCCGAACAATGAGCAGTTCTTC
>TRBV27|NA|TRBJ2-3|NA
CASSSIADTQYF
TGTGCCAGCAGTTCCATAGCGGATACGCAGTATTTT
>TRBV7-2|NA|TRBJ1-1|NA
CASSPPRVGPAEAFF
TGTGCCAGCAGCCCACCGAGGGTAGGGCCCGCTGAAGCTTTCTTT
>TRBV4-3|NA|TRBJ2-3|NA
CASSQDPADRIGTDTQYF
TGCGCCAGCAGCCAAGATCCGGCCGACAGGATCGGCACAGATACGCAGTATTTT
>TRBV2|once|TRBJ2-3|TRBD1
CASSGQGADTQYF
TGTGCCAGCAGTGGACAGGGGGCAGATACGCAGTATTTT
>TRBV5-8|NA|TRBJ2-5|NA
CASSLGSRSGRMETQYF
TGTGCCAGCAGCCTGGGGTCTCGGAGTGGTAGGATGGAGACCCAGTACTTC
>TRBV2|NA|TRBJ1-1|TRBD1
CASRDRGHTEAFF
TGTGCCAGCAGGGACAGGGGGCACACTGAAGCTTTCTTT